This TCR beta chain was documented in a study of cytomegalovirus exposure and HLA in healthy donors (TCRdb year 2017). Broadly, across the study: In an earlier analysis of 587 of the donors, 250 to 350 Gb of sequence data and approximately 120 million unique TCR beta sequences from roughly 180 million T cells were reported. Roughly 300 gigabases of sequencing data and 80 million or so unique TCR sequences were included in an early release covering around 600 HLA-typed donors. Four to six DR-DQ haplotypes were handled as single units for association and clustering, since linkage in the cohort was strong. HLA typing covered class I and class II loci at four-digit resolution. In the later analysis, no new phenotypic data were used to find candidate immune exposures; instead, reliance was placed on TCR beta sequences and their occurrence across donors. Donor age, sex, ethnicity and CMV serostatus were collected together with the repertoire data. The study used immunosequencing to profile the T cell repertoires of several hundred subjects and linked those repertoires to cytomegalovirus serostatus. To predict cytomegalovirus infection status, the study brought together high-throughput TCR immunosequencing, statistical association of individual TCRs with disease status, and machine learning. All discovery cohort repertoires had been generated using a single sequencing platform. To decide whether each TCR beta V gene segment behaved as functional or pseudogenic, an earlier analysis of approximately 600 of the donors relied on high-throughput TCR beta sequencing. Besides the first cohort of under 700 subjects, a separate validation cohort made up of over a hundred different subjects was used. A later analysis re-analyzed previously published TCR beta repertoires from 600 to 850 donors and added high-resolution HLA genotyping to study TCR occurrence patterns. Typing coverage differed by locus: A, B, C, DRB1 and DQB1 were typed in roughly 629-630 donors, DQA1 in about 550, DPA1 in roughly 590, and DPB1 in about 450. The study aimed to test whether cataloging public T cell receptors could reveal signatures of past pathogen exposure. Among 300 to 500 genotyped donors of the cohort, an average of about 220,000 unique TCR beta nucleotide sequences was sequenced per donor, of which about 18% were non-productive. In a later genetic analysis, genome-wide SNP genotypes for about three fifths of the roughly 670 donors were used, and that subset was treated as a discovery cohort. The genetic ancestry cluster associated with self-reported Caucasian donors included 70% to 85% of the roughly 400 genotyped donors. Overall study results and their limits: The authors suggested that the approach could potentially be extended to other disease states and immunological phenotypes. A further reported finding was that TCR beta sequences accurately predicted the HLA-A and HLA-B alleles for most subjects in the first cohort. In vitro tests confirmed that a few of the cytomegalovirus-associated TCR beta chains recognize cytomegalovirus antigens. While some public TCRs were present in many individuals, most TCR sequences turned up only very rarely across donors. Sequencing depth was assumed to be roughly uniform across donors in the presence/absence analyses, though that assumption may not hold. A later genetic analysis reported fewer N-insertions in productive TCRs among donors in an Asian-associated ancestry cluster than the approximately 670-donor mean. Some IMGT-functional V segments, including TRBV6-2 and TRBV6-3, could not be distinguished by the 87-base-pair reads and were therefore excluded. An earlier analysis of approximately 500 of the donors showed that most TCR beta V segments appeared in productive rearrangements either about 90% or about 30% of the time, which broadly matched IMGT annotations. In a later analysis, the rate of TCR association differed among HLA loci, with DRB1 alleles having the most associated TCRs and HLA-C alleles having the fewest. HLA typing was unavailable for some donors at each locus, so association tests used only the typed subset. In a later genetic analysis, a missense DCLRE1C variant was associated with V-gene and J-gene trimming of TCR beta chains, and the association was replicated in an independent cohort. Most CMV-associated TCR beta chains appeared to be HLA-restricted in a later analysis, and the HLA associations seemed to be driven largely by CMV exposure. The only immune exposure information available for the cohort was CMV serostatus. The cohort was sequenced for TCR beta chains only, and without alpha or paired-chain data the features that could be detected were limited. At a false discovery rate of 0.05, a later analysis linked roughly 17,000 TCR beta sequences to specific HLA alleles. In the study, 150 to 200 TCR beta chains were listed as associated with cytomegalovirus. When HLA alleles, especially DR and DQ, strongly co-occurred, TCR associations were difficult to assign to individual alleles. In a later analysis, several top co-occurrence clusters were reported to appear linked to parvovirus B19, influenza, CMV and Epstein-Barr virus. The classifier was reported to diagnose cytomegalovirus status with high specificity and sensitivity in both the original and validation cohorts. Correlated functional status among segregating V segments might be attributable to linkage disequilibrium, but an unknown experimental factor could not be ruled out. A group of highly shared sequence variants was considered likely to be a technical artifact of the sequencing pipeline. A later analysis found that HLA-associated TCR beta chains were more clonally expanded and had lower generation probabilities than equally common non-associated chains. Because counts were too low, roughly 18 rarely observed V segments, including chromosome 9 orphons, were left out of the earlier analysis of 587 of the donors.

A remark on this clone: Its antigen is currently not known. One base away there is no much larger clone; base qualities are not given.

The cohort comprised hundreds of healthy bone marrow donors. All cohort members were sampled while nominally healthy, although unrecorded immune exposures were likely present. The donor was CMV seropositive and was included in the group of some 290 seropositive cohort members. A peripheral blood sample was provided by each donor, and peripheral blood mononuclear cells were used for TCR beta sequencing. The Qiagen DNeasy Blood Extraction Kit was used to extract genomic DNA from the blood cell samples. The receptor library was made with the immunoSEQ multiplex PCR assay. For the multiplex PCR, a mixture combining 60 forward primers for TCR Vbeta segments and 13 reverse primers for TCR Jbeta segments was used. The CDR3 region of rearranged TCR beta genes was amplified from genomic DNA with a multiplex PCR assay. The amplified TCR beta libraries were sequenced on the Illumina HiSeq System as 87-base-pair reads. Per the source publication's procedure: In a later analysis, tens of millions of unique TCR beta chains were counted across the 500 to 850 repertoires, and approximately 11 million of these chains were shared by at least two donors. A nearest-neighbor algorithm error-corrected the raw reads and collapsed the reads into unique sequences, merging closely related sequences to remove PCR and sequencing errors. Alignment of CDR3 sequences to IMGT reference sequences was used to assign V, D and J gene segments. For a sequence to be retained, a match of at least six nucleotides to both a V gene segment and a J gene segment was required. A rearrangement counted as productive if the CDR3 had no stop codons and remained in frame with V and J, and every other rearrangement counted as non-productive. Following IMGT convention, CDR3 was defined as the stretch from the second conserved V-encoded cysteine to the conserved J-encoded phenylalanine. Sequences without an unambiguous match to a single V gene segment were excluded from the earlier analysis of a few hundred of the donors. An earlier analysis of 450 to 650 of the donors called V segments functional above 56.7% productive rearrangements and segregating when the between-donor standard deviation exceeded 5%. To diagnose cytomegalovirus status from the catalog of TCR beta chain sequences, a statistical classification framework was built. V and J gene assignment, in a later analysis, came from comparing TCR nucleotide sequences with IMGT/GENE-DB human TR gene sequences. In a later analysis, CDR3 sequences and most-parsimonious VDJ recombination scenarios were assigned using the TCRdist pipeline. In a later analysis, every TCR beta chain was defined by the combination of its CDR3 amino acid sequence and its V-gene family, and reads without a unique V-gene family were dropped. A later analysis removed several hundred highly shared, low-generation-probability nucleotide sequences to deal with suspected cross-contamination and a sequencing artifact. For each public chain, a later analysis derived a clonal expansion index from normalized ranks of inferred template counts within each repertoire. In a later analysis, generation probabilities were computed using a VDJ recombination model fitted to out-of-frame rearrangements, and the results were checked against IGoR. A later analysis scored TCR-TCR, TCR-HLA and TCR-CMV co-occurrence with hypergeometric tests, applying a repertoire-size bias correction to TCR pairs. In a later analysis, false discovery rates were estimated by permuting HLA or CMV assignments 20 times. A later analysis grouped co-occurring TCRs with DBSCAN, adding TCRdist sequence similarity when clustering within HLA-allele-positive subsets. For co-occurrence clustering, repertoires with fewer than 30,000 or more than 120,000 public chains were excluded, along with roughly 5 repertoires with anomalous nucleotide sharing. TCRdb holds this immuneACCESS table with in-frame rearrangements only. Some clones are missing; in checked studies, unresolved V genes explain under half, and the rest has no known cause. Clonal size and the V and J genes are those of that table, whereas D and trimming came from the DNA. This sample comprises 90,000 to 120,000 clones, roughly 72% of them detected only once. Together, the top ten hold over 4.5% of the sample.

CDR1 GTSNPN and CDR2 SVGIG were looked up in the germline V gene (reference sequence). Ends trimmed: V by 1 base, J by 6 bases; bases unmatched to a gene: 2. Measured from the cysteine to the phenylalanine, the CDR3 is 13 residues long. CDR3 DNA is the only sequence kept; it has 39 bases, read in frame from the first base. The chain is encoded by TRBV30 joined to TRBJ1-5, with 8 bases matching TRBD1. The sample comprised PBMCs. The TCR originated in a woman under 30 in good health and CMV-seropositive. The sequence in DNA is TGTGCCTGGAGTGGCAGGGGGCGTCAGCCCCAGCATTTT. It codes for CAWSGRGRQPQHF.